These 16 T cell receptor beta chains were all obtained from the same sample, sequenced in a study of identical twins. A single record per CDR3 protein comes from TCRdb applying MiXCR to the 5' RACE reads. Of approximately 670,000 distinct CDR3 sequences listed, roughly 6% are singletons. The specimen was naive T cells sorted from blood. The receptors were sampled from a man between 18 and 29 years old in good health.

This clonotype was found many times. The CDR3 reads CASFRGGSYEQYF. The CDR3, as DNA: TGTGCCAGCTTTCGGGGAGGCTCCTACGAGCAGTACTTC. The chain joins TRBV7-8 to TRBJ2-7, with a tentative D call TRBD2 (6 bases). V dropped 8 bases and J dropped 0 bases, with 11 bases sitting between them. The germline V gene has CDR1 SGHVS and CDR2 FQNEAQ. This CDR3 contains 13 residues. Combining the CDR3 with reference TRBV7-8 and TRBJ2-7 gives the whole variable domain GAGVSQSPRYKVAKRGQDVALRCDPISGHVSLFWYQQALGQGPEFLTYFQNEAQLDKSGLPSDRFFAERPEGSVSTLKIQRTQQEDSAVYLCASFRGGSYEQYFGPGTRLTVT.

This clonotype was counted only a few times. The chain combines TRBV4-1 with TRBJ2-1; 8 bases match TRBD2. V dropped 3 bases and J dropped 3; count of bases not matched to a gene: 10. Germline CDR1 reads MGHRA; CDR2 reads YSYEKL. The length of the CDR3 is 17 residues. The DNA for the CDR3 is TGCGCCAGCAGCCAGCAAAAAGCGGGAGTATTCTACAATGAGCAGTTCTTC. It codes for CASSQQKAGVFYNEQFF.

CDR3 sequence: CASSLWSGGTSTDTQYF. DNA for the CDR3: TGTGCCAGCAGCTTATGGTCCGGCGGGACTAGCACAGATACGCAGTATTTT. The genes are TRBV7-2 and TRBJ2-3; possible D gene TRBD2, 6 bases. This CDR3 has 17 residues. CDR1 is SGHTA, CDR2 FQGNSA, per germline. V lost 2 bases and J lost 0, with 15 bases in between. Supplemented by reference TRBV7-2 and TRBJ2-3, the full variable domain reads GAGVSQSPSNKVTEKGKDVELRCDPISGHTALYWYRQSLGQGLEFLIYFQGNSAPDKSGLPSDRFSAERTGGSVSTLTIQRTQQEDSAVYLCASSLWSGGTSTDTQYFGPGTRLTVL.

This clonotype has a handful of counts. The chain joins TRBV6-2 or TRBV6-3 to TRBJ2-7, with D uncertain. Germline V gene data show CDR1 as MNHEY and CDR2 as SVGEGT. The CDR3 has 16 amino acids. The V and J ends lost 4 bases and 0 bases respectively, with 16 bases between them. The CDR3 bases are TGTGCCAGCAGTTCGCCTCGGATTGGGAACTCCTACGAGCAGTACTTC. Amino acid sequence: CASSSPRIGNSYEQYF.

This clonotype was seen ten or more times. The chain is built from TRBV12-3 or TRBV12-4 and TRBJ2-4; TRBD2 might be the D (5 bases). V was trimmed by 6 bases and J by 8 bases, leaving 14 bases between them. The CDR3 runs to 13 residues. The CDR3 sequence: CASRKGPGDIQYF. CDR3 bases: TGTGCCAGCAGAAAAGGACCCGGGGACATTCAGTACTTC.

This clonotype was found many times. The chain couples TRBV28 to TRBJ1-5, with D unresolved. V lost 2 bases, J lost 9 bases, and 11 bases lay in between. CDR1 and CDR2 from the germline V gene are MDHEN and SYDVKM. The CDR3 extends over 13 amino acids. Here the CDR3 reads CASSLPLGWPQHF. CDR3 coding DNA: TGTGCCAGCAGTTTACCCCTGGGCTGGCCCCAGCATTTT. The complete variable domain, with remaining parts taken from reference TRBV28 and TRBJ1-5, reads DVKVTQSSRYLVKRTGEKVFLECVQDMDHENMFWYRQDPGLGLRLIYFSYDVKMKEKGDIPEGYSVSREKKERFSLILESASTNQTSMYLCASSLPLGWPQHFGDGTRLSIL.

This clonotype showed up many times. The chain combines TRBV20-1 with TRBJ1-6, with D uncertain. The CDR3 totals 17 residues. Trimming removed 0 bases at V and 0 bases at J, with 12 bases between. CDR1 is DFQATT and CDR2 is SNEGSKA in the germline V gene (reference sequence). The CDR3 protein is CSARDRNKSSYNSPLHF. CDR3 bases: TGCAGTGCTAGAGATCGTAATAAGAGCTCCTATAATTCACCCCTCCACTTT.

Regarding this clonotype: This may come from a read error, since a much larger clone is one base off. V usage is TRBV9 and J usage is TRBJ2-3; possibly TRBD1 for D (6 bases). Germline V lookup: CDR1 SGDLS, CDR2 YYNGEE. There are 12 residues in the CDR3. DNA of the CDR3: TGTGCCAGCGGACAGCGGACAGATACGCAGTGTTTT. This encodes CASGQRTDTQCF. Together with reference TRBV9 and TRBJ2-3, the CDR3 gives the full variable domain: DSGVTQTPKHLITATGQRVTLRCSPRSGDLSVYWYQQSLDQGLQFLIQYYNGEERAKGNILERFSAQQFPDLHSELNLSSLELGDSALYFCASGQRTDTQCFGPGTRLTVL.

This clonotype was counted at least ten times. The V call is TRBV28, the J call TRBJ2-1; TRBD1 matches 8 bases. V shed 7 bases and J 14 bases; nucleotides not matched to a gene: 10. The CDR3 runs to 12 residues. Germline values: CDR1 MDHEN, CDR2 SYDVKM. CDR3 in DNA: TGTGCCAGCAAGATCCGGACAGGGACGGAGTTCTTC. Amino acid sequence: CASKIRTGTEFF.

In its sample, this clonotype was seen many times. V is TRBV29-1 and J is TRBJ2-3; 12 bases map to TRBD2. V shed 6 bases and J 0 bases; nucleotides not matched to a gene: 13. Germline V gene lookup returns CDR1 SQVTM and CDR2 ANQGSEA. The CDR3 is 18 residues long. The CDR3 DNA reads as TGCAGCGTCGGACGACGACTAGCGGGAGCCTCTAGCACAGATACGCAGTATTTT. Translating gives CSVGRRLAGASSTDTQYF.

Ten or more counts support this clonotype. The chain carries TRBV5-1 and TRBJ2-3; a weak D match, TRBD2 (5 bases). Per the germline V gene, CDR1 is SGHRS and CDR2 is YFSETQ. This CDR3 has 15 residues. V lost 4 bases to trimming and J lost 3 bases, with 15 bases between them. The CDR3 loop reads CASSPVLRETDTQYF. DNA of the CDR3: TGCGCCAGCAGCCCGGTCCTCCGGGAAACAGATACGCAGTATTTT.

The chain links TRBV12-3 or TRBV12-4 to TRBJ2-3; weak D call: TRBD2 (6 bases). V was shortened by 6 bases and J by 4 bases, with 17 bases between the two germline ends. The CDR3 length is 15 residues. The CDR3 here is CASSDPPGGSDTQYF. As DNA, the CDR3 is TGTGCCAGCAGCGATCCTCCAGGAGGGTCAGATACGCAGTATTTT.

This clonotype has a count of ten or more. V is TRBV5-1 and J is TRBJ2-5, with TRBD2 matching over 12 bases. Germline V gene sequence: CDR1 SGHRS, CDR2 YFSETQ. The CDR3 sequence is 16 residues long. The V gene end was trimmed by 4 bases and the J gene end by 4 bases; junction bases not matched to a gene: 8. The CDR3 region has the DNA TGCGCCAGCAGCCCAGAGACTAGCGGGAGAGGAGAGACCCAGTACTTC. Translation: CASSPETSGRGETQYF.

Many counts were recorded for this clonotype. The CDR3 sequence is CASLRLHV. The CDR3 region has the DNA TGTGCCAGCCTAAGGTTACACGTC. The V call is TRBV3-1, the J call TRBJ2-7; no clear D. The CDR3 consists of 8 residues. The germline V gene has CDR1 LGHDT and CDR2 YNNKEL (reference sequence).

This clonotype was found many times. The rearrangement links TRBV6-5 to TRBJ2-7; 10 bases are a match to TRBD1. The V and J ends lost 5 bases and 2 bases, in that order; junction bases with no gene match: 9. Germline V lookup: CDR1 MNHEY, CDR2 SVGAGI. The CDR3 contains 16 residues. CDR3 DNA sequence: TGTGCCAGCAGTCACAACCGGGACAGGGGACCCTACGAGCAGTACTTC. This translates into CASSHNRDRGPYEQYF.

The genes are TRBV18 and TRBJ1-3; no definite D call. Trimming took off 9 bases at V and 0 bases at J, with 12 bases between the two ends. The CDR3 sequence is 14 residues long. Germline V gene lookup returns CDR1 KGHSH and CDR2 LQKENI. DNA of the CDR3: TGTGCCAGTTCTAATGGGATCTCTGGAAACACCATATATTTT. Residues: CASSNGISGNTIYF. The full variable domain, with the rest looked up from reference TRBV18 and TRBJ1-3, is NAGVMQNPRHLVRRRGQEARLRCSPMKGHSHVYWYRQLPEEGLKFMVYLQKENIIDESGMPKERFSAEFPKEGPSILRIQQVVRGDSAAYFCASSNGISGNTIYFGEGSWLTVV.